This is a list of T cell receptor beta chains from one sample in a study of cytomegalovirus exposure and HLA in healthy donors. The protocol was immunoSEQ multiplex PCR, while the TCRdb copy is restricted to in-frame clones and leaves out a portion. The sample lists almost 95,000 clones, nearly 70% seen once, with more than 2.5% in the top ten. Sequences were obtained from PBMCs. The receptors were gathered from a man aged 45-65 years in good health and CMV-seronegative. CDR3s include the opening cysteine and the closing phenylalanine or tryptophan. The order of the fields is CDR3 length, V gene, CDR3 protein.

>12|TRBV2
CASSDRDTEAFF
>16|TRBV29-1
CSVARSGRAYQETQYF
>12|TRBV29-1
CSARTGRKTQYF
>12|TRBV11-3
CASSLEGGEAFF
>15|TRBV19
CASTIMGGMNTEAFF
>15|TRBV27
CASRPAGLAGNEQFF
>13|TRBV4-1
CASSQAGYSPLHF
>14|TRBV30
CASDRGQVTGELFF
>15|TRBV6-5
CASAGGGTLRETQYF
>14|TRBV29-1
CSARTGSPHYEQYF
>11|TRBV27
CASRSQATQYF
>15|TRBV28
CASSLFSRQKETQYF
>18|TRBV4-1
CASSPDRDREGLYQPQHF
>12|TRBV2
CASWNRGGEQFF
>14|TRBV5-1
CASGLGQEGVIQYF
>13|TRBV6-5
CATRGRPSYEQYF
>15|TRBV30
CAWSRDTKHTDTQYF
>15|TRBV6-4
CASSPLAGSYNEQFF
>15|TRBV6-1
CASSAGTGGSYEQYF
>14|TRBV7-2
CASSNPGQNTEAFF
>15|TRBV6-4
CASRPGGGPSYEQYF
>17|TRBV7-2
CASSPTRGASGANVLTF
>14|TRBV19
CASKLGAGANEQFF
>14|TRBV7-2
CASSLASQGHEQYF
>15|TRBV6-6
CASSYSQQGVDTQYF
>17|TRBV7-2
CASSYNPTQASTDTQYF
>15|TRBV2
CASSSLRQTNYGYTF
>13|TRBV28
CAIKGQGYTEAFF
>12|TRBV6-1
CASSSGQNEQFF
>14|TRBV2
CASSLQGYQETQYF
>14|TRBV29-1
CSVERWQAGETQYF
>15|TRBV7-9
CASSLRQGGNSPLHF
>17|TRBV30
CAWSAIRDSHPRYGYTF
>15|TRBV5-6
CASSLPTGLGYGYTF
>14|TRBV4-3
CASSQLQGLSPLHF
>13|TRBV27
CASSLFQGLGYTF
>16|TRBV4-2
CASSQGKQKYQETQYF
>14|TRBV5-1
CASSLAPGQKTQYF
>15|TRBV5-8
CASSLGLAGPNEQFF
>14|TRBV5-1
CASSIQGQAGELFF
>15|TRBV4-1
CASSADGSSGNTIYF
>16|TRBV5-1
CASAPLAGVRTGELFF
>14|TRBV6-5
CASSWTGVDNEQFF
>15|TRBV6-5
CASKPAGTVNQPQHF
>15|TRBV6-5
CASSTTGGVHSPLHF
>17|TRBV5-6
CASSSRRRDRGSDTQYF